The rows below give T cell receptor beta chains drawn from one sample of a study of cytomegalovirus exposure and HLA in healthy donors. Generated by immunoSEQ multiplex PCR, the TCRdb table keeps only in-frame clones and is missing some. The sample contains tens of thousands of clones, about 67% of which appear only once. The material sequenced was PBMCs. The receptors shown here come from a man aged 30-40 years in good health and CMV-seronegative. The CDR3 runs from the conserved cysteine through the conserved F or W. A D gene is named only where the DNA matches it firmly. Clone size is not always given. Where it is, it says once, few, many or a class for expanded clones.

DNA,CDR3,D,J,size,V,length
TGTGCCAGCAGTTTCTCTAAGAACACTGAAGCTTTCTTT,CASSFSKNTEAFF,NA,TRBJ1-1,few,TRBV6-5,13
TGCAGCGGGCACCTGACAGGGCTCAGCGCTGAAGCTTTCTTT,CSGHLTGLSAEAFF,TRBD1,TRBJ1-1,NA,TRBV29-1,14
TGTGCCAGCAGCGAAGGACTAGCGGGGGGCACAGATACGCAGTATTTT,CASSEGLAGGTDTQYF,TRBD2,TRBJ2-3,NA,TRBV6-4,16
TGTGCCAGCAGTGAAGTCCCGCGGGGCTACACCTTC,CASSEVPRGYTF,NA,TRBJ1-2,NA,TRBV6-1,12
TGTGCCAGTAAGGTTGGACCGGGGAATCAGCCCCAGCATTTT,CASKVGPGNQPQHF,NA,TRBJ1-5,NA,TRBV19,14
TGTGCCACCTCTAGCGGGAGGGCCTACGAGCAGTACTTC,CATSSGRAYEQYF,TRBD2,TRBJ2-7,NA,TRBV27,13
TGCGCCAGCAGCTTGGACCGGGACAGGACATTTTCGGGCAATCAGCCCCAGCATTTT,CASSLDRDRTFSGNQPQHF,TRBD1,TRBJ1-5,once,TRBV5-1,19
TGCGCCAGCAGCGATATTTTGACACCAGATACGCAGTATTTT,CASSDILTPDTQYF,NA,TRBJ2-3,few,TRBV5-1,14
TGTGCCAGCAGTCAAAAGGCGGGGGGATCCACTGAAGCTTTCTTT,CASSQKAGGSTEAFF,NA,TRBJ1-1,NA,TRBV7-3,15
TGTGCCAGCAGCCGGTCGGGACAGGGGGCGCCGAACTATGGCTACACCTTC,CASSRSGQGAPNYGYTF,TRBD1,TRBJ1-2,NA,TRBV7-8,17
TGTGCCAGCAGTCCTAGGACAACGTTCAATGAAAAACTGTTTTTT,CASSPRTTFNEKLFF,NA,TRBJ1-4,NA,TRBV28,15
TGCGCCAGCAGCTTGACGGGGGGCTACAATGAGCAGTTCTTC,CASSLTGGYNEQFF,TRBD2,TRBJ2-1,NA,TRBV5-1,14
TGTGCCAGCAGATTAGGCGGGGGGCCCCCCGGGGAGCTGTTTTTT,CASRLGGGPPGELFF,TRBD2,TRBJ2-2,NA,TRBV6-1,15
TGTGCCAGCAGTTACAGGGACAGGGGTTTCTACGAGCAGTACTTC,CASSYRDRGFYEQYF,TRBD1,TRBJ2-7,few,TRBV6-5,15
TGTGCCAGCAGTGACGGGGTAGCTGGAAACACCATATATTTT,CASSDGVAGNTIYF,NA,TRBJ1-3,NA,TRBV2,14